The next 19 T cell receptor beta chains were all read from a single sample in a study of breast tumors, draining lymph nodes, adjacent tissues. In TCRdb, the multiplex PCR reads were re-called with MiXCR into one record per CDR3 protein. The table has around 130,000 distinct CDR3 sequences, about 20% seen once. Samples came from axillary lymph nodes draining the breast cancer. What was sequenced was axillary lymph node tissue. These TCRs come from a female donor with breast cancer. Some clones in this sample may be carry-over from other donors' samples.

As for this clonotype: This could be a read error, since a much larger clone is one nucleotide away. V and J are TRBV19 and TRBJ2-3; 7 bases align to TRBD2. Germline V CDR1 and CDR2: LNHDA, SQIVND (reference sequence). Trimming cost V 5 bases and J 3 bases; bases outside gene matches: 5. This CDR3 comprises 14 residues. The CDR3 coding sequence is TGTGCCAGTAGTGTCCCCGGGAGGACAGATACGCAGTATTTT. Amino acids: CASSVPGRTDTQYF.

A remark on this clonotype: It may be a read error: a sequence one base away is much more abundant. This chain links TRBV2 with TRBJ1-2; D call uncertain. The V end lost 4 bases, the J end lost 5 bases, and 8 bases lay between the germline ends. Germline values: CDR1 SNHLY, CDR2 FYNNEI. The CDR3 runs to 12 residues. CDR3 residues: CASSVIQYGYTF. CDR3 nucleotides: TGTGCCAGCAGTGTGATACAGTATGGCTACACCTTC.

This clonotype was observed at least ten times. This chain links TRBV14 with TRBJ2-3; D is possibly TRBD2 (5 bases). Looked up from germline, CDR1 is SGHDN and CDR2 is FVKESK. The CDR3 has 14 residues. Trimming stripped 1 base from V and 1 base from J, with 6 bases between. The DNA of the CDR3 is TGTGCCAGCAGCCAAGTCGGGGGCACAGATACGCAGTATTTT. Protein sequence: CASSQVGGTDTQYF.

This clonotype was detected many times. The chain has TRBV19 and TRBJ2-2; TRBD2 is a possible D gene (5 bases). The germline V gene has CDR1 LNHDA and CDR2 SQIVND (reference sequence). This CDR3 is 13 amino acids long. V lost 10 bases and J lost 7, with 16 bases in between. The CDR3: CATSRARGGELFF. The CDR3 DNA follows: TGTGCCACTTCCCGGGCTCGGGGCGGGGAGCTGTTTTTT.

This clonotype has at least ten counts. The chain joins TRBV19 to TRBJ1-3; no firm D call. Germline lookup yields CDR1 LNHDA and CDR2 SQIVND (reference sequence). The CDR3 spans 12 residues. V shed 9 bases and J shed 0 bases, with 6 bases lying between them. DNA for the CDR3: TGTGCCAGCAAGAGCTCTGGAAACACCATATATTTT. Its protein product is CASKSSGNTIYF.

The V call is TRBV18, the J call TRBJ1-3; D might be TRBD1 (5 bases). The CDR3 is made up of 15 amino acids. CDR1 and CDR2 from the germline V gene are KGHSH and LQKENI. V was trimmed by 2 bases and J by 1 base, leaving 9 bases between them. CDR3 sequence (DNA): TGTGCCAGCTCACCAGCCGGGACTTCTGGAAACACCATATATTTT. Protein sequence: CASSPAGTSGNTIYF. Together with reference TRBV18 and TRBJ1-3, the CDR3 gives the full variable domain: NAGVMQNPRHLVRRRGQEARLRCSPMKGHSHVYWYRQLPEEGLKFMVYLQKENIIDESGMPKERFSAEFPKEGPSILRIQQVVRGDSAAYFCASSPAGTSGNTIYFGEGSWLTVV.

The CDR3, as DNA: TGTGCCAGCAGTCCATCCCTTGGACTAGCGGGGCGGGATGAGCAGTTCTTC. Protein sequence: CASSPSLGLAGRDEQFF. The V call is TRBV28, the J call TRBJ2-1, with 12 bases matching TRBD2. The ends lost 5 bases at V and 8 bases at J; junction bases unmatched: 13. The germline V gene encodes CDR1 MDHEN and CDR2 SYDVKM. The CDR3 extends over 17 amino acids.

In its sample, this clonotype was seen many times. The V and J genes are TRBV20-1 and TRBJ2-1; D may be TRBD1 (8 bases). With 2 bases removed from V and 5 bases from J, the gap between germline ends came to 19 bases. This CDR3 has 16 amino acids. Germline assignment: CDR1 DFQATT and CDR2 SNEGSKA (reference sequence). The CDR3 coding sequence is TGCAGTGCTAGATCTAATACAGGGGGGAGGGACAATGAGCAGTTCTTC. Its translation is CSARSNTGGRDNEQFF.

This clonotype has at least ten counts. The V and J genes are TRBV29-1 and TRBJ2-5, with TRBD2 matching over 12 bases. The germline V gene encodes CDR1 SQVTM and CDR2 ANQGSEA. V dropped 6 bases and J dropped 5; count of bases not matched to a gene: 7. The CDR3 has 14 amino acids. DNA for the CDR3: TGCAGCGTAAGGACTAGCGGGGCCCCGGAGACCCAGTACTTC. Translation: CSVRTSGAPETQYF.

This clonotype came up many times. The chain combines TRBV27 with TRBJ2-1, with TRBD2 matching 11 bases. This CDR3 is built from 15 residues. Germline V lookup: CDR1 MNHEY, CDR2 SMNVEV (reference sequence). Losses at the gene ends were 5 bases for V and 3 bases for J; bases not matched to a gene: 3. Written as DNA, the CDR3 is TGTGCCAGCAGTGCCGGGACTAGCGGCTACAATGAGCAGTTCTTC. This encodes CASSAGTSGYNEQFF.

This clonotype was recorded many times. This sequence joins TRBV20-1 and TRBJ2-7; D may be TRBD2 (6 bases). Per germline, CDR1 DFQATT and CDR2 SNEGSKA (reference sequence). The CDR3 is made up of 14 amino acids. V dropped 6 bases and J dropped 3 bases, with 18 bases sitting between them. The CDR3, as DNA: TGCAGTGCCTACCTGGGAAGTAGCGGCTACGAGCAGTACTTC. The encoded protein is CSAYLGSSGYEQYF.

Worth noting for this clonotype: Possible read error: a much larger clone is one base away. Since no conserved phenylalanine or tryptophan closes the CDR3, a read error is the likely cause. The genes are TRBV27 and TRBJ1-6; a possible D gene is TRBD1 (6 bases). CDR3 length equals 13 residues. The germline V gene has CDR1 MNHEY and CDR2 SMNVEV (reference sequence). Deletions cut 8 bases from V and 9 bases from J, with 14 bases between. In nucleotides, the CDR3 is TGTGCCAGCGCCTTAGGGGGTGGTTCACCCCTCCACCTT. Protein sequence: CASALGGGSPLHL.

This clonotype was picked up many times. This chain joins TRBV5-6 and TRBJ2-6; D is possibly TRBD1 (6 bases). Trimming left V 2 bases short and J 0 bases short, with 6 bases between. The CDR3 is 15 residues long. Germline V gene data show CDR1 as SGHDT and CDR2 as YYEEEE. The CDR3 coding sequence is TGTGCCAGCAGCTTCAGGGGCTCTGGGGCCAACGTCCTGACTTTC. It translates to CASSFRGSGANVLTF.

This clonotype was observed many times. The rearrangement uses TRBV20-1 and TRBJ2-1, with 11 bases matching TRBD2. CDR3 size: 15 residues. CDR1 is DFQATT, CDR2 SNEGSKA, per germline (reference sequence). V shed 6 bases and J 5 bases; nucleotides not matched to a gene: 9. DNA of the CDR3: TGCAGTGCCCCAGCAGGGACTAGCGGCGACAATGAGCAGTTCTTC. It specifies CSAPAGTSGDNEQFF.

DNA for the CDR3: TGTGCCAGCAGTTTAATACAGAATCAGCCCCAGCATTTT. It encodes CASSLIQNQPQHF. The chain recombines TRBV28 with TRBJ1-5, with D unclear. The V end lost 2 bases, the J end lost 4 bases, and 6 bases lay between the germline ends. Germline CDR1 and CDR2: MDHEN and SYDVKM. This CDR3 comprises 13 residues.

This clonotype was picked up many times. The chain links TRBV14 to TRBJ2-3; possibly TRBD1 for D (6 bases). The germline gives CDR1 SGHDN, CDR2 FVKESK. V was clipped by 2 bases and J by 4 bases, with 13 bases between them. The CDR3 sequence is 15 residues long. CDR3 sequence: CASSQQGGRSDTQYF. CDR3 DNA: TGTGCCAGCAGCCAACAAGGGGGAAGATCAGATACGCAGTATTTT. Full variable domain (missing parts from reference TRBV14 and TRBJ2-3): EAGVTQFPSHSVIEKGQTVTLRCDPISGHDNLYWYRRVMGKEIKFLLHFVKESKQDESGMPNNRFLAERTGGTYSTLKVQPAELEDSGVYFCASSQQGGRSDTQYFGPGTRLTVL.

This clonotype was observed a few times. The chain is built from TRBV25-1 and TRBJ2-7, with TRBD2 matching 13 bases. Trimming took 6 bases from V and 2 from J; bases not matched to a gene: 1. This CDR3 contains 14 residues. Germline V gives CDR1 MGHDK, CDR2 SYGVNS. The CDR3 here is CASRGLAGTYEQYF. CDR3 coding DNA: TGTGCCAGCAGGGGACTAGCGGGGACCTACGAGCAGTACTTC.

This clonotype was recorded at least ten times. The rearrangement uses TRBV5-1 and TRBJ1-2, with D unclear. Trimming left V 0 bases short and J 6 bases short, with 15 bases between. Germline CDR1 is SGHRS and CDR2 is YFSETQ. CDR3 length: 15 amino acids. The CDR3 DNA is TGCGCCAGCAGCTTGGGTTGGGAGGGCGTGGATGGCTACACCTTC. Its protein is CASSLGWEGVDGYTF.

Regarding this clonotype: One base away lies a much larger clone, so this may be a sequencing read error. CDR3 sequence reads: CASTTAYEQYF. The CDR3 DNA follows: TGTGCCAGCACCACGGCCTACGAGCAGTACTTC. The chain recombines TRBV28 with TRBJ2-7; D unclear. Trimming left V 7 bases short and J 2 bases short, with 6 bases between. Germline V CDR1 and CDR2: MDHEN, SYDVKM. This CDR3 has 11 amino acids.